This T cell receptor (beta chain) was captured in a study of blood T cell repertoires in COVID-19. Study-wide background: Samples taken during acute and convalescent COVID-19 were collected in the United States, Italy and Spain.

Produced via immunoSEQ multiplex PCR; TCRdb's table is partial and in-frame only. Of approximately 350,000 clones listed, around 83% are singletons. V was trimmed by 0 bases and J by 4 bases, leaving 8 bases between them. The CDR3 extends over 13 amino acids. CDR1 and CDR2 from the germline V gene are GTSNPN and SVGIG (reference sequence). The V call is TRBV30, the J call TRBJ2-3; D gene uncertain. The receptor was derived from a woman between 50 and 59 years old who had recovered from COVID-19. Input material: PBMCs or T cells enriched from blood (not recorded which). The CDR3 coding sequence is TGTGCCTGGAGTGTACAACAGTCAGATACGCAGTATTTT. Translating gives CAWSVQQSDTQYF.